This TCR beta chain was sequenced for a study of T cells in tumors and immune-related adverse events listed by TCRdb under 2021. For this clone: Its antigen remains unidentified. A read error may account for a junction end that differs from germline.

The treatment or condition label of this sample denotes: nivolumab (PD-1 blockade) given before sampling. The DNeasy Blood and Tissue Kit was used to extract DNA from formalin-fixed paraffin-embedded specimens. Using the immunoSEQ assay, the TCR beta locus was amplified and sequenced, producing bulk TCR Vbeta CDR3 data. Per the authors' processing: Non-productive CDR3s, sequences shorter than 7 amino acids, and those not starting with C or ending with F/W were excluded. Analysis was limited to specimens with at least 1000 reads, and clonotypes were defined at the amino acid level. Clonality was computed as 1 minus Pielou's evenness. To equalize library sizes, abundance-weighted random subsampling with replacement was performed 100 times so that 95% confidence intervals could be reported. Repertoire overlap was quantified using the Morisita overlap index, and the top 40 clones per specimen were examined for overlap with the irAE. Sourced from immuneACCESS, this table was stored by TCRdb with only in-frame sequences that have V and J called. A share of the clones is absent; for the studies checked, an unresolved V gene accounts for under half, and the remainder has no known explanation. V and J calls and clone size come straight from that table; D and trimming were deduced from the DNA. This sample is represented by fewer than 10,000 clones; approximately 94% of them were singletons. The leading ten clones occupy 2% to 2.5% of the sample.

Spanning cysteine to phenylalanine, the CDR3 consists of 15 amino acids. Only the CDR3 portion is preserved as DNA: 45 bases, with reading frame beginning at the first base. The germline V gene supplies CDR1 MDHEN and CDR2 SYDVKM. The sample here was lymph node tissue, taken from a patient treated with anti-PD-1 therapy. Rearrangement joined TRBV28 to TRBJ1-5, with TRBD1 matching 8 junction bases. The clonotype originates from a female donor with metastatic renal cell carcinoma. CDR3 region: CVSRQGQVGRQPQHF. The sequence in DNA is TGTGTCAGCAGACAGGGACAGGTCGGTAGACAGCCCCAGCATTTT.